This T cell receptor beta chain comes out of a study of shared clonotypes between healthy human individuals. Study-level points and caveats: What naive subsets generally showed was a larger estimated richness than memory subsets showed. Clonotypes which were not shared had lower generation probabilities than clonotypes that all four donors shared.

It was CD45RO-negative cells, positively selected for CCR7, that made up naive CD8 cells, with terminally differentiated effector memory CD45RA+ cells excluded. For this clone: Antigen: not known.

In germline, CDR1 is LGHNA, CDR2 YNFKEQ. Trimming left V 0 bases short and J 2 bases short, with 10 bases between. The CDR3 has 16 residues. Clones were read by immunoSEQ multiplex PCR, and TCRdb kept only the in-frame ones, dropping some. In the table there are about 820,000 clones, over 90% of which are singletons. This chain uses TRBV4-2 with TRBJ2-2; unclear D gene. The sequenced material came from naive CD8+ T cells sorted from blood. The receptor's source is a young man in good health. CDR3 loop: CASSQDNGDNTGELFF. DNA for the CDR3: TGTGCCAGCAGCCAAGATAACGGAGACAACACCGGGGAGCTGTTTTTT.